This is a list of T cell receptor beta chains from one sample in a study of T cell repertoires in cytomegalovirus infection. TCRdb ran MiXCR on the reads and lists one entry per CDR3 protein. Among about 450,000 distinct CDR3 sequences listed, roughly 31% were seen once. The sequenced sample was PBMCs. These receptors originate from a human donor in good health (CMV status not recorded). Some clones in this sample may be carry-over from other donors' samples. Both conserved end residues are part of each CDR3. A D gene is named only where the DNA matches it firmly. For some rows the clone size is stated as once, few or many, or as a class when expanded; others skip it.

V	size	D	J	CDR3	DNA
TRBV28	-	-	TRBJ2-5	CASSDQSRVMETQYF	TGTGCCAGCAGTGATCAGAGTAGGGTAATGGAGACCCAGTACTTC
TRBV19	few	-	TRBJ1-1	CASSRGERTEAFF	TGTGCCAGTAGTCGGGGGGAGCGGACTGAAGCTTTCTTT
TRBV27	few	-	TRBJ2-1	CASARGQNNEQFF	TGTGCCAGCGCTAGGGGACAAAACAATGAGCAGTTCTTC
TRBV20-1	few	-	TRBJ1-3	CSALKEGNTIYF	TGCAGTGCTTTGAAGGAGGGAAACACCATATATTTT
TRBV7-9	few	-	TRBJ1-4	CASSQQARDEKLFF	TGTGCCAGCAGCCAACAGGCCCGGGATGAAAAACTGTTTTTT
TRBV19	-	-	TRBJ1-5	CASSISGGYSNQPQHF	TGTGCCAGTAGTATTTCGGGCGGATACAGCAATCAGCCCCAGCATTTT
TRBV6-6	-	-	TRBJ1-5	CASSLPGQNQPQHF	TGTGCCAGCAGTTTGCCGGGACAAAATCAGCCCCAGCATTTT
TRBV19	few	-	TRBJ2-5	CASSIGGGGRETQYF	TGTGCCAGTAGTATAGGAGGAGGGGGCAGAGAGACCCAGTACTTC
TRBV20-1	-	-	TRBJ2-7	CSARDRRQPISYEQYF	TGCAGTGCTAGAGATCGTAGACAGCCCATCTCCTACGAGCAGTACTTC
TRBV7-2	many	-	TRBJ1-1	CASSPLGMNTEAFF	TGTGCCAGCAGCCCGTTGGGCATGAACACTGAAGCTTTCTTT
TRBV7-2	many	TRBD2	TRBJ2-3	CASSKRTSGGAADTQYF	TGTGCCAGCAGCAAACGAACTAGCGGGGGGGCAGCAGATACGCAGTATTTT
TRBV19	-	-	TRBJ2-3	CASSTVGFDTQYF	TGTGCCAGTAGTACGGTGGGTTTTGATACGCAGTATTTT
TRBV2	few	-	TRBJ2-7	CASSEFRREYEQYF	TGTGCCAGCAGTGAATTTAGGAGGGAATACGAGCAGTACTTC
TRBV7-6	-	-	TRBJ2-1	CASSLVSLNNEQFF	TGTGCCAGCAGCTTAGTCTCCTTAAACAATGAGCAGTTCTTC
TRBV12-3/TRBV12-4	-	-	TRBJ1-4	CASSLLGREENLFF	TGTGCCAGCAGTTTACTGGGGAGAGAGGAAAACCTGTTTTTT
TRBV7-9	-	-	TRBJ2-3	CASSLAWGDTQYF	TGTGCCAGCAGCTTAGCGTGGGGGGATACGCAGTATTTT
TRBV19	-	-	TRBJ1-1	CASSFIGRQNTEAFF	TGTGCCAGTAGTTTCATAGGTAGGCAAAACACTGAAGCTTTCTTT
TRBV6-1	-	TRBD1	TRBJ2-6	CASSEETGGGGANVLTF	TGTGCCAGCAGTGAAGAGACAGGGGGCGGTGGGGCCAACGTCCTGACTTTC
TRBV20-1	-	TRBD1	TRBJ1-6	CSAQHRGLDNSPLHF	TGCAGTGCTCAACACAGGGGGCTAGATAATTCACCCCTCCACTTT
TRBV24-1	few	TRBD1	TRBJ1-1	CATSQGVNTEAFF	TGTGCCACCAGTCAGGGGGTGAACACTGAAGCTTTCTTT
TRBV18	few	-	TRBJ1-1	CASSPGAEMNTEAFF	TGTGCCAGCTCACCAGGGGCAGAAATGAACACTGAAGCTTTCTTT
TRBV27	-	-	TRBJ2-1	CASSYVPGDEQFF	TGTGCCAGCAGTTACGTCCCGGGGGATGAGCAGTTCTTC
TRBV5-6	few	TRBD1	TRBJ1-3	CASTQTGGSGNTIYF	TGTGCCAGCACCCAAACAGGGGGCTCTGGAAACACCATATATTTT
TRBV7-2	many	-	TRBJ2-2	CASSLGVELFF	TGTGCCAGCAGCTTAGGTGTGGAGCTGTTTTTT
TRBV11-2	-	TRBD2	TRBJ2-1	CASSRPGLAGGRDEQFF	TGTGCCAGCAGCAGACCGGGACTAGCGGGGGGGCGGGATGAGCAGTTCTTC
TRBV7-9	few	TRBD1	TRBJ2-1	CASSFRDSLNNEQFF	TGTGCCAGCAGCTTCCGGGACAGCCTCAACAATGAGCAGTTCTTC
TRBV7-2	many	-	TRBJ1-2	CASSSTANYGYTF	TGTGCCAGCAGCTCGACAGCTAACTATGGCTACACCTTC
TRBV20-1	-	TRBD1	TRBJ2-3	CSAGQGRHPDTQYF	TGCAGTGCTGGACAGGGTCGCCACCCGGATACGCAGTATTTT
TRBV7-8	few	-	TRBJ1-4	CASSLARVGEGNEKLFF	TGTGCCAGCAGCTTAGCGAGGGTAGGGGAGGGGAATGAAAAACTGTTTTTT
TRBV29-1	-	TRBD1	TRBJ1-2	CSVEDQGGTGGLKNGYTF	TGCAGCGTTGAAGATCAGGGGGGGACAGGGGGATTGAAGAACGGCTACACCTTC
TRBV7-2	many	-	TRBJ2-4	CASSPPLAGKNIQYF	TGTGCCAGCAGCCCACCACTGGCAGGGAAAAACATTCAGTACTTC
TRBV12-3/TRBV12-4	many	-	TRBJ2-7	CASRSGVSSYEQYF	TGTGCCAGCCGCTCCGGGGTTAGCTCCTACGAGCAGTACTTC
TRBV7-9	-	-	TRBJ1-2	CASRMPQGAVRYTF	TGTGCCAGCAGGATGCCGCAGGGAGCGGTTCGCTACACCTTC
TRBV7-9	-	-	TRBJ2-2	CASSLARGVNTGELFF	TGTGCCAGCAGCTTAGCGCGGGGAGTTAACACCGGGGAGCTGTTTTTT
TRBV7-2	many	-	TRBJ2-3	CASSPSRVGTDTQYF	TGTGCCAGCAGCCCCTCAAGGGTCGGAACAGATACGCAGTATTTT
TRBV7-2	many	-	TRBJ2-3	CASSQNRLADTQYF	TGTGCCAGCAGCCAAAATCGACTAGCAGATACGCAGTATTTT
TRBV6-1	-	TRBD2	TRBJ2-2	CASSPSGGATGELFF	TGTGCCAGCAGTCCGAGCGGGGGAGCCACCGGGGAGCTGTTTTTT
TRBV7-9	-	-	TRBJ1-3	CASSRGASSGNTIYF	TGTGCCAGCAGCCGAGGGGCCTCCTCTGGAAACACCATATATTTT
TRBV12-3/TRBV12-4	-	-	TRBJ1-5	CASSPGVLNQPQHF	TGTGCCAGCAGCCCGGGGGTGTTGAATCAGCCCCAGCATTTT
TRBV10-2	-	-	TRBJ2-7	CASTLGTYYEQYF	TGCGCCAGCACCCTGGGGACCTACTACGAGCAGTACTTC
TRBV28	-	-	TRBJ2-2	CASRRPGVSGAGELFF	TGTGCCAGCAGGCGGCCAGGGGTGTCTGGGGCCGGGGAGCTGTTTTTT
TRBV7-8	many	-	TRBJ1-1	CASSAETGWSVGDTEAFF	TGTGCCAGCAGCGCAGAAACAGGGTGGTCGGTGGGGGACACTGAAGCTTTCTTT
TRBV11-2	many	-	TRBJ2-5	CASSFRGGGADETQYF	TGTGCCAGCAGCTTTAGGGGAGGGGGAGCGGACGAGACCCAGTACTTC
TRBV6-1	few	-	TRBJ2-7	CASSFEGKYEQYF	TGTGCCAGCAGTTTTGAAGGGAAGTACGAGCAGTACTTC
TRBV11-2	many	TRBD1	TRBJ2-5	CASSLEGQGQETQYF	TGTGCCAGCAGCTTAGAGGGACAGGGCCAAGAGACCCAGTACTTC